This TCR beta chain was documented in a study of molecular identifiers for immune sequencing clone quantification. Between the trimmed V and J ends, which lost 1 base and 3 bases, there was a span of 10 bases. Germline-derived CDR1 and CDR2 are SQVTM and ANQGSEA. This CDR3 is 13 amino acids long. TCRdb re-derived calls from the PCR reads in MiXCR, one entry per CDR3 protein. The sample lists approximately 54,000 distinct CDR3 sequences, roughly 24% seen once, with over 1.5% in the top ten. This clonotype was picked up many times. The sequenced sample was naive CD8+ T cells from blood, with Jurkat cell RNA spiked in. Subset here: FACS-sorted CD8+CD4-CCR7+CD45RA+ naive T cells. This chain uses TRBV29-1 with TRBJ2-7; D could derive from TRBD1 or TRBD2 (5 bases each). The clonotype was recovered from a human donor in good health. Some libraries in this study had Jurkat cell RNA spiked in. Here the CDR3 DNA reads TGCAGCGTTGAAGTGGGGGAGAGCTACGAGCAGTACTTC. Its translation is CSVEVGESYEQYF.